The 4 T cell receptor beta chains reported below all come from one sample, sequenced in a study of cytomegalovirus exposure and HLA in healthy donors. Produced via immunoSEQ multiplex PCR; TCRdb's table is partial and in-frame only. The sample yields 120,000 or so clones, over 85% seen once. Sequencing used PBMCs. The receptor source for this set is a woman aged 18 to 35 in good health and CMV-seronegative.

The chain combines TRBV9 with TRBJ1-2; no clear D gene. The CDR3 contains 12 residues. The germline V and J ends were trimmed by 0 bases and 4 bases, with 4 bases remaining between them. Germline V gene lookup returns CDR1 SGDLS and CDR2 YYNGEE. The CDR3 region is CASSVGLYGYTF. The CDR3 DNA reads TGTGCCAGCAGCGTAGGGCTCTATGGCTACACCTTC.

This rearrangement joins TRBV18 to TRBJ2-5, with unresolved D. Deletions cut 2 bases from V and 4 bases from J, with 8 bases between. The length of the CDR3 is 13 residues. CDR1 and CDR2 (germline): KGHSH, LQKENI. As DNA, the CDR3 is TGTGCCAGCTCACCAATGGAGAGAGAGACCCAGTACTTC. Its protein product is CASSPMERETQYF.

CDR3 amino acids: CASSGQGRAFETQYF. The CDR3 coding sequence is TGTGCCAGCAGCGGACAGGGACGGGCCTTCGAGACCCAGTACTTC. The rearrangement links TRBV9 to TRBJ2-5, with TRBD1 matching 7 bases. CDR1 SGDLS and CDR2 YYNGEE come from the germline V gene. CDR3 length: 15 residues. Trimming cost V 3 bases and J 5 bases; bases outside gene matches: 10.

This clone has a single count. This sequence joins TRBV27 and TRBJ2-1, with D maybe TRBD2 (6 bases). The V gene's germline CDR1 is MNHEY and CDR2 SMNVEV (reference sequence). This CDR3 spans 16 amino acids. V was cut by 4 bases and J by 3 bases, with 16 bases left in between. The CDR3: CASSSPGLRGYNEQFF. CDR3 nucleotides: TGTGCCAGCAGTTCACCGGGACTTCGGGGCTACAATGAGCAGTTCTTC.